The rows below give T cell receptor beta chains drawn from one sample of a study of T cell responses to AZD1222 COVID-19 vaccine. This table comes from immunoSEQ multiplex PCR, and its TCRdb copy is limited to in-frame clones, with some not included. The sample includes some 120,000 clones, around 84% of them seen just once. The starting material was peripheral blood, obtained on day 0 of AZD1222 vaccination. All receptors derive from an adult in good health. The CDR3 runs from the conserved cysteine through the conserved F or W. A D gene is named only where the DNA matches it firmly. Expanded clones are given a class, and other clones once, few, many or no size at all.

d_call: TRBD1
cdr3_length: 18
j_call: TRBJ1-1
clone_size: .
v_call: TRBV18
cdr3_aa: CASSAYTVQGATNTEAFF
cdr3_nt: TGTGCCAGCTCAGCCTATACGGTCCAGGGGGCTACGAACACTGAAGCTTTCTTT

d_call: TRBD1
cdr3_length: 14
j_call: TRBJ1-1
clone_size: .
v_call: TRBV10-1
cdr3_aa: CASSGTGGKLEAFF
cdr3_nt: TGCGCCAGCAGTGGGACAGGGGGCAAACTGGAAGCTTTCTTT

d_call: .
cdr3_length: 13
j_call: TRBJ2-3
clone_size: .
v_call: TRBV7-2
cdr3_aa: CASSSRFTDTQYF
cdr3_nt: TGTGCCAGCAGCTCCCGCTTCACAGATACGCAGTATTTT

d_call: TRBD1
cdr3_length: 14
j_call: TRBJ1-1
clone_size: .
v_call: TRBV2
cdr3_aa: CASSNRGRYTEAFF
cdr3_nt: TGTGCCAGCAGTAACAGGGGGAGGTACACTGAAGCTTTCTTT

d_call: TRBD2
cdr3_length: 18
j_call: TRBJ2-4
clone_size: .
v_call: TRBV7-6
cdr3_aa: CASSPRGLAGGNKNIQYF
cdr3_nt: TGTGCCAGCAGCCCAAGGGGACTAGCGGGGGGGAACAAAAACATTCAGTACTTC

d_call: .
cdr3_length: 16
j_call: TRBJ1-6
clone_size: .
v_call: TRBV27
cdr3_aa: CASSLADGPYNSPLHF
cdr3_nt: TGTGCCAGCAGTTTGGCCGACGGACCATATAATTCACCCCTCCACTTT

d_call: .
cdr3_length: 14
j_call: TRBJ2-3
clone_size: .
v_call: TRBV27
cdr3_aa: CASSLFQGPDTQYF
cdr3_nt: TGTGCCAGCAGTTTATTCCAGGGACCAGATACGCAGTATTTT

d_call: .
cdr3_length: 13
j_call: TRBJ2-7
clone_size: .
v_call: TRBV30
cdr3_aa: CAWSGTAPREQYF
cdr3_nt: TGTGCCTGGAGTGGGACAGCCCCTAGGGAGCAGTACTTC

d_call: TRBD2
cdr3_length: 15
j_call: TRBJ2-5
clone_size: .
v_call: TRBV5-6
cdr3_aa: CASSLYGGAEETQYF
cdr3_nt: TGTGCCAGCAGCTTGTACGGGGGGGCCGAGGAGACCCAGTACTTC

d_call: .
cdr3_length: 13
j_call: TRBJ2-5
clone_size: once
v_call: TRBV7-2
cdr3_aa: CASSAQGRETQYF
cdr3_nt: TGTGCCAGCAGCGCCCAGGGGCGGGAGACCCAGTACTTC

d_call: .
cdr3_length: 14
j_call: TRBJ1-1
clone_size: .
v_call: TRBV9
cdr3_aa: CASSALQGNTEAFF
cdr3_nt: TGTGCCAGCAGCGCGTTACAGGGAAACACTGAAGCTTTCTTT

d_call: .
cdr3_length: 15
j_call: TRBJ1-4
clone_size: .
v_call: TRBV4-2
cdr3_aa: CASSQDGGLGIRLFF
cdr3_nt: TGTGCCAGCAGCCAAGACGGGGGCCTAGGTATTAGACTGTTTTTT

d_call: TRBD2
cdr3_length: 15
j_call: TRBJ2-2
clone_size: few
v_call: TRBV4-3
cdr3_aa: CASSLLAGGPRELFF
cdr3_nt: TGCGCCAGCAGCCTCTTAGCGGGAGGGCCCCGGGAGCTGTTTTTT

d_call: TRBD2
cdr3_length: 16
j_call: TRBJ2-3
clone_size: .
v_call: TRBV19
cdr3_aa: CATRVSGGVRGDTQYF
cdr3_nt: TGTGCCACTCGAGTTAGCGGGGGGGTAAGGGGAGATACGCAGTATTTT

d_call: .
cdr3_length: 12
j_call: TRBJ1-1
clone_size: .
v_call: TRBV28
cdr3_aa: CASREAYTEAFF
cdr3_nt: TGTGCCAGCAGGGAGGCTTACACTGAAGCTTTCTTT

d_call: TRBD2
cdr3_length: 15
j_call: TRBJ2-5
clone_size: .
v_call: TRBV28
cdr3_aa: CASSLGLAGDVTQYF
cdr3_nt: TGTGCCAGCAGTTTGGGACTAGCGGGAGACGTGACCCAGTACTTC

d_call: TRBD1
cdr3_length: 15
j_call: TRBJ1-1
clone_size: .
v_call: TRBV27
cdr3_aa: CASSLEGTGGMRAFF
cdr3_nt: TGTGCCAGCAGTTTGGAGGGGACAGGGGGCATGAGGGCTTTCTTT

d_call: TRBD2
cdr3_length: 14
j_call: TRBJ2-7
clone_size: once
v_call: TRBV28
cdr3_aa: CATRPGLAPLEQYF
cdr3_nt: TGTGCCACCCGACCGGGACTAGCCCCCCTTGAGCAGTACTTC

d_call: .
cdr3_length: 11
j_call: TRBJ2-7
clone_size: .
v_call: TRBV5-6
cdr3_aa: CASSRGNREYF
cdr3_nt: TGTGCCAGCAGCCGGGGGAACCGAGAGTACTTC

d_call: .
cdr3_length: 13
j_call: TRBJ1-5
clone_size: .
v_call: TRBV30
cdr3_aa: CAWDQGHNQPQHF
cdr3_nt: TGTGCCTGGGATCAGGGTCACAATCAGCCCCAGCATTTT

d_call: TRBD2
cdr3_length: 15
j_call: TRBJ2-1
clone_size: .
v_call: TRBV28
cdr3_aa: CASSPLGGGVGEQFF
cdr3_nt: TGTGCCAGCAGTCCCCTCGGCGGGGGGGTGGGTGAGCAGTTCTTC

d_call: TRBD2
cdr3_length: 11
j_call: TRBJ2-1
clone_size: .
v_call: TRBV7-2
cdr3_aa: CASSFGGNQFF
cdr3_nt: TGTGCCAGCAGCTTCGGGGGGAATCAGTTCTTC

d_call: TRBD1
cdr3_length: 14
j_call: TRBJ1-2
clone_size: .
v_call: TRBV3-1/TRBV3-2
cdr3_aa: CASSQGQGAKGYTF
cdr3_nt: TGTGCCAGCAGCCAAGGGCAGGGGGCTAAGGGCTACACCTTC

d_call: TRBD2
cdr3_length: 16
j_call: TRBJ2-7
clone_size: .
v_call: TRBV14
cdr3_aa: CASSEGGWTSSYEQYF
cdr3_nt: TGTGCCAGCAGTGAAGGAGGCTGGACTAGCAGTTACGAGCAGTACTTC

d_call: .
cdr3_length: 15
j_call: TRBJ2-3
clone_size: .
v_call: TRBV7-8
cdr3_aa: CASSLKMDGTDTQYF
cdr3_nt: TGTGCCAGCAGCTTAAAGATGGACGGTACAGATACGCAGTATTTT

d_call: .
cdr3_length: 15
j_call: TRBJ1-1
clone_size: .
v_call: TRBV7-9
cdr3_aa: CASSFTGTVNTEAFF
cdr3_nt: TGTGCCAGCAGTTTCACCGGGACGGTGAACACTGAAGCTTTCTTT